This paragraph reports one T cell receptor beta chain. As yet, its antigen is unknown. Being one base from a much bigger clone, this may be a read error. The CDR3 covers 16 residues. Germline-derived CDR1 and CDR2 are MRHNA and SNTAGT. This entry comes from a study of T cells in Graves' hyperthyroidism and ophthalmopathy. About the study: Specimen type is peripheral blood, collected at initial diagnosis prior to any treatment. Broader study findings: Appearing also in blood were most of the thyroid clonotypes expanded above 0.001. Ophthalmopathy could be told apart from stable hyperthyroidism with a 13 V-J model.

Researchers amplified the TCR beta CDR3 regions from RNA transcripts. First-round RT-PCR targeting the TCR CDR3 was performed with the HTBI primer set. TCRdb recomputed calls from the multiplex PCR reads with MiXCR, one row per CDR3 protein. The data contain approximately 32,000 distinct CDR3 sequences, about 50% of them singletons. Orbital computed tomography and thyroid ultrasound, together with serum TRAb and thyroxine and clinical symptoms, were used for diagnoses. Sequencing input: blood. The receptor's source is a woman aged 45-60 years with Graves' hyperthyroidism that later progressed to Graves' ophthalmopathy. The chain is built from TRBV6-4 and TRBJ2-3, with a weak D call TRBD1 (7 bases). The CDR3: CASRTQPQGGTDAQYF. The CDR3 DNA reads TGTGCCAGCAGGACCCAACCTCAGGGGGGCACAGATGCGCAGTATTTT.